These T cell receptor beta chains were read from a single sample in a study of cytomegalovirus exposure and HLA in healthy donors. TCRdb keeps only in-frame clones here, not all; method: immunoSEQ multiplex PCR. The table has around 180,000 clones, less than 85% seen once. Sequenced: PBMCs. The source of these receptors is a man aged 35-49 years in good health and CMV-seronegative. The CDR3 runs from the conserved cysteine through the conserved F or W. D genes are given only for firm matches. Clone size is not always given. Where it is, it says once, few, many or a class for expanded clones.

d_call j_call v_call cdr3_length clone_size cdr3_nt cdr3_aa
. TRBJ1-5 TRBV10-3 17 . TGTGCCATCAGTGGTGGGGCGCAGGGGTATAGCAATCAGCCCCAGCATTTT CAISGGAQGYSNQPQHF
TRBD1 TRBJ2-7 TRBV19 16 . TGTGCCAGTAGTACCACCTCCGGGACAGTCCCGTACGAGCAGTACTTC CASSTTSGTVPYEQYF
. TRBJ2-1 TRBV9 16 . TGTGCCAGCAGCCCACCTCACGGGAGCTCCTACAATGAGCAGTTCTTC CASSPPHGSSYNEQFF
. TRBJ2-1 TRBV10-3 13 . TGTGCCATCAGTGGACCCCGGGATCTTGAGCAGTTCTTC CAISGPRDLEQFF
. TRBJ2-1 TRBV7-6 15 medium-sized TGTGCCAGCAGCTTATCGCCGGGGGACTACAATGAGCAGTTCTTC CASSLSPGDYNEQFF
. TRBJ1-5 TRBV9 15 once TGTGCCAGCAGCGTAGTGACCCAGGAGGGGCAGCCCCAGCATTTT CASSVVTQEGQPQHF
TRBD1 TRBJ1-4 TRBV27 14 . TGTGCCAGCAGTCCAGGGACAGCCCGTGAAAAACTGTTTTTT CASSPGTAREKLFF
. TRBJ1-1 TRBV7-9 13 few TGTGCCAGCAGCTATACAGTGAACACTGAAGCTTTCTTT CASSYTVNTEAFF
TRBD1 TRBJ2-7 TRBV27 15 . TGTGCCAGCAGTTTTGCCGGGACAGGATCCCACGAGCAGTACTTC CASSFAGTGSHEQYF
. TRBJ2-1 TRBV5-6 15 . TGTGCCAGCAGCTTCTTTAGCGGATCCTACAATGAGCAGTTCTTC CASSFFSGSYNEQFF
. TRBJ2-1 TRBV7-2 14 . TGTGCCAGCAGCTTCGGTCGGGACAACAATGAGCAGTTCTTC CASSFGRDNNEQFF
TRBD1 TRBJ1-5 TRBV11-2 17 . TGTGCCAGCAGCCTCGGGACAGGGTCTCTTGGCAATCAGCCCCAGCATTTT CASSLGTGSLGNQPQHF
TRBD2 TRBJ2-5 TRBV5-1 15 . TGCGCCAGCAGCCGACGGACTAGCGGGAGTGAGACCCAGTACTTC CASSRRTSGSETQYF
. TRBJ1-6 TRBV30 13 once TGTGCCTGGAGAGCTAAAACCAATTCACCCCTCCACTTT CAWRAKTNSPLHF
. TRBJ1-4 TRBV9 15 . TGTGCCAGCAGCGTACGACCGGGAGGTGGTGAAAAACTGTTTTTT CASSVRPGGGEKLFF
. TRBJ1-5 TRBV9 13 . TGTGCCAGCGCGGGGGGGGACAATCAGCCCCAGCATTTT CASAGGDNQPQHF
. TRBJ2-7 TRBV2 14 . TGTGCCAGCAGTGAATTGTTACGGGGCTACGAGCAGTACTTC CASSELLRGYEQYF